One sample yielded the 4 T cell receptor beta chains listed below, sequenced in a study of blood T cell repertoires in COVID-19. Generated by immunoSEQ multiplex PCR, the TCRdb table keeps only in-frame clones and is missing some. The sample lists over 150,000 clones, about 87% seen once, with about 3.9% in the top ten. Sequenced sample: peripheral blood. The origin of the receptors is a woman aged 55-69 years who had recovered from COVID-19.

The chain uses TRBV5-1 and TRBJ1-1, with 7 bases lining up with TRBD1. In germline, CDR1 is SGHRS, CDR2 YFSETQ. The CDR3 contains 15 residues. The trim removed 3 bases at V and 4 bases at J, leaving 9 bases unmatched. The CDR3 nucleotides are TGCGCCAGCAGCTGGGGTGGAGGGGGCGGCACTGAAGCTTTCTTT. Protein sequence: CASSWGGGGGTEAFF. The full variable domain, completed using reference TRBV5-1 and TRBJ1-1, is KAGVTQTPRYLIKTRGQQVTLSCSPISGHRSVSWYQQTPGQGLQFLFEYFSETQRNKGNFPGRFSGRQFSNSRSEMNVSTLELGDSALYLCASSWGGGGGTEAFFGQGTRLTVV.

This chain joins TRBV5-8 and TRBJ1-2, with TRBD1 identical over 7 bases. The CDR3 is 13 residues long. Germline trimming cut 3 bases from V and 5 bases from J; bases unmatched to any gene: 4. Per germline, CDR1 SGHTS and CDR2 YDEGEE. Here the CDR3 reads CASSSGQLYGYTF. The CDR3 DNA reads TGTGCCAGCAGCTCGGGACAGCTTTATGGCTACACCTTC. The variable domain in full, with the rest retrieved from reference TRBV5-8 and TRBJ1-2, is EAGVTQSPTHLIKTRGQQATLRCSPISGHTSVYWYQQALGLGLQFLLWYDEGEERNRGNFPPRFSGRQFPNYSSELNVNALELEDSALYLCASSSGQLYGYTFGSGTRLTVV.

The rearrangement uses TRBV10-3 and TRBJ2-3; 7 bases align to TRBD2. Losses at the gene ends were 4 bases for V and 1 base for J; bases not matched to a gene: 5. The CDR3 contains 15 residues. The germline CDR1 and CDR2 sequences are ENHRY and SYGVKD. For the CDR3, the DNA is TGTGCCATCAGTGGAACTAGCGTGGGCACAGATACGCAGTATTTT. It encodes CAISGTSVGTDTQYF.

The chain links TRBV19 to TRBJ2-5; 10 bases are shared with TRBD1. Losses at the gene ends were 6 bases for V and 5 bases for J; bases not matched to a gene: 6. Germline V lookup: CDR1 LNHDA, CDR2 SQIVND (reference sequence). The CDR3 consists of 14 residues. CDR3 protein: CASSLPGQGETQYF. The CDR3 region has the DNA TGTGCCAGTAGCTTACCGGGACAGGGGGAGACCCAGTACTTC.